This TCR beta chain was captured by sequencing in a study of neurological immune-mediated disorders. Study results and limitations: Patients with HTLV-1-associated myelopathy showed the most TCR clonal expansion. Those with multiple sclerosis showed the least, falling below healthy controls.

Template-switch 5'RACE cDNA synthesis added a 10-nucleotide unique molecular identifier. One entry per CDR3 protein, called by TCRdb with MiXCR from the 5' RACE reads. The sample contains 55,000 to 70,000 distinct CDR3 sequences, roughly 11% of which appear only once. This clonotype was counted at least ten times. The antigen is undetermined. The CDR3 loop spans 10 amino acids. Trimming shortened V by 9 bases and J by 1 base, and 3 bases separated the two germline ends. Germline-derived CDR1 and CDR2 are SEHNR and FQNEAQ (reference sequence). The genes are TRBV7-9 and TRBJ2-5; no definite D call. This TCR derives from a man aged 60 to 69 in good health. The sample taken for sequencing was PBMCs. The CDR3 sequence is CARGQETQYF. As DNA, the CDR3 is TGTGCCAGAGGCCAAGAGACCCAGTACTTC.